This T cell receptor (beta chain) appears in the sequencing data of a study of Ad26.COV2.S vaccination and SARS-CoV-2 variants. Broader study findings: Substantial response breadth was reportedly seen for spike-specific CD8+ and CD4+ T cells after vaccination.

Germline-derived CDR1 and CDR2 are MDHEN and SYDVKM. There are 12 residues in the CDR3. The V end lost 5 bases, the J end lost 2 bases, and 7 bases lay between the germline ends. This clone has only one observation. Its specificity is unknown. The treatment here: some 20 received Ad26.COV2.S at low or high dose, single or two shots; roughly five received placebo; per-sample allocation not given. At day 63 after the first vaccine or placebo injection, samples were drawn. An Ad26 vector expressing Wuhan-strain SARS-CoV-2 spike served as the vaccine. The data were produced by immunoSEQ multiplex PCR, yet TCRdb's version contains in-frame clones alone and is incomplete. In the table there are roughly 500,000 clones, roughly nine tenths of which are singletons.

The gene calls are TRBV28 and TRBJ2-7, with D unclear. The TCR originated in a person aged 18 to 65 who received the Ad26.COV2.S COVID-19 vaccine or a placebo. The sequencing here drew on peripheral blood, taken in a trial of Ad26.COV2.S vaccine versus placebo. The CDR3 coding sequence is TGTGCCAGCAGTCTGGAGCCCTACGAGCAGTACTTC. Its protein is CASSLEPYEQYF.